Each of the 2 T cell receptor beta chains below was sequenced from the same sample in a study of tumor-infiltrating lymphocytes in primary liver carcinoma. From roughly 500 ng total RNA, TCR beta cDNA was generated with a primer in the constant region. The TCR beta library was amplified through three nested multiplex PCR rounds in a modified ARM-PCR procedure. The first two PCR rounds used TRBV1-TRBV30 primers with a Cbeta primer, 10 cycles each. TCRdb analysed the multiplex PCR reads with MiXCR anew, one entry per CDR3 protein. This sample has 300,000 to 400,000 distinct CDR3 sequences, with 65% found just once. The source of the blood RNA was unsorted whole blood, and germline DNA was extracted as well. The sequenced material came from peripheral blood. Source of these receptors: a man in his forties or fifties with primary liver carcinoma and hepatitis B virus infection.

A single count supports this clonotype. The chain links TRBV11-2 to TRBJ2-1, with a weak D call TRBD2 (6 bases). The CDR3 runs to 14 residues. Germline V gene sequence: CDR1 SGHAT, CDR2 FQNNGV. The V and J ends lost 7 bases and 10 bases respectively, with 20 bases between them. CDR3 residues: CASNSGGGHREQFF. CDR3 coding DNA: TGTGCCAGCAACTCCGGGGGTGGGCATCGGGAGCAGTTCTTC. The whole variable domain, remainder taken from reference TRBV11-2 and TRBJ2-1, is EAGVAQSPRYKIIEKRQSVAFWCNPISGHATLYWYQQILGQGPKLLIQFQNNGVVDDSQLPKDRFSAERLKGVDSTLKIQPAKLEDSAVYLCASNSGGGHREQFFGPGTRLTVL.

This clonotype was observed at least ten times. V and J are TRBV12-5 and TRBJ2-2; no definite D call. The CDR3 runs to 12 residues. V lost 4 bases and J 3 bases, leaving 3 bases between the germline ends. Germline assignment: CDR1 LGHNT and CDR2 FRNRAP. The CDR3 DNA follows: TGTGCTAGTGGTTACGACACCGGGGAGCTGTTTTTT. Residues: CASGYDTGELFF.